What follows are 10 T cell receptor beta chains derived from one specimen sequenced in a study of OX40 agonist ivuxolimab in advanced cancers. Measured with immunoSEQ multiplex PCR; TCRdb has only the in-frame clones, and not every one. The sample carries approximately 100,000 clones, about nine tenths recorded once. The material sequenced was CD4+ or CD8+ T cells sorted from blood, taken in a trial of the OX40 agonist ivuxolimab. The receptor set was obtained from an adult with an advanced solid tumor such as melanoma, head and neck, liver or kidney cancer.

The rearrangement links TRBV4-3 to TRBJ1-3; D is unclear. The germline V gene has CDR1 LGHNA and CDR2 YSLEER. The CDR3 has 15 residues. V was shortened by 3 bases and J by 8 bases, with 17 bases between the two germline ends. CDR3 sequence reads: CASSQDRGPADTIYF. In DNA, the CDR3 is TGCGCCAGCAGCCAGGATCGTGGACCCGCGGACACCATATATTTT.

The chain links TRBV6-1 to TRBJ2-3; unclear D gene. Deletions cut 7 bases from V and 6 bases from J, with 17 bases between. This CDR3 contains 14 residues. CDR1 and CDR2 (germline): MNHNS, SASEGT. The CDR3 DNA sequence: TGTGCCAGCACGGACGCCCTGAGTGGTGATACGCAGTATTTT. This gives the protein CASTDALSGDTQYF.

This rearrangement joins TRBV6-4 to TRBJ1-2; D unresolved. V gave up 0 bases and J gave up 8 bases, with 13 bases separating them. The CDR3 totals 14 residues. The germline V gene encodes CDR1 MRHNA and CDR2 SNTAGT. The CDR3 spells CASSDSNGARGYTF. The CDR3, as DNA: TGTGCCAGCAGTGACTCGAACGGAGCGCGGGGCTACACCTTC.

This chain links TRBV28 with TRBJ1-5, with D tentatively TRBD1 (6 bases). Germline lookup yields CDR1 MDHEN and CDR2 SYDVKM. This CDR3 region has 13 residues. V gave up 11 bases and J gave up 2 bases, with 13 bases separating them. The CDR3 here is CAHRDTRNQPQHF. As DNA, the CDR3 is TGTGCCCACCGGGACACCCGCAATCAGCCCCAGCATTTT.

The rearrangement uses TRBV21-1 and TRBJ2-1; the table's D call TRBD1 went unverified against the DNA. TRBV21-1 is noted as a pseudogene. This CDR3 spans 15 amino acids. The chain's CDR3 is CASSTDRHLGGEQFF. CDR3 nucleotide sequence: TGTGCCAGCAGCACGGACAGGCATCTTGGGGGTGAGCAGTTCTTC.

This clone was seen only once. The chain employs TRBV7-9 and TRBJ2-5; possibly TRBD1 for D (6 bases). V was clipped by 0 bases and J by 7 bases, with 9 bases between them. The CDR3 is 13 amino acids. Germline V gives CDR1 SEHNR, CDR2 FQNEAQ (reference sequence). The CDR3 reads CASSLAVQGTQYF. The CDR3 DNA follows: TGTGCCAGCAGCTTAGCCGTACAGGGGACCCAGTACTTC.

The V and J genes are TRBV30 and TRBJ2-1; 7 bases agree with TRBD2. The J segment lost 7 bases and the V segment lost 0 bases, leaving 9 bases of the junction unmatched. There are 15 residues in the CDR3. The germline V gene encodes CDR1 GTSNPN and CDR2 SVGIG (reference sequence). The CDR3 DNA reads as TGTGCCTGGAGTGTAGGGGCCCGGGGAGGGAATGAGCAGTTCTTC. Amino acids: CAWSVGARGGNEQFF.

The chain joins TRBV6-5 to TRBJ2-3; D is undetermined. The CDR3 is 11 amino acids. Germline values: CDR1 MNHEY, CDR2 SVGAGI. The germline V and J ends were trimmed by 2 bases and 5 bases, with 2 bases remaining between them. CDR3 DNA: TGTGCCAGCAGTTACGGAGATACGCAGTATTTT. Translated: CASSYGDTQYF.

This clone was seen once. V and J are TRBV29-1 and TRBJ1-2; 10 bases match TRBD1. Germline V gene sequence: CDR1 SQVTM, CDR2 ANQGSEA. The CDR3 loop spans 15 amino acids. The junction had 11 bases not matched to a gene; V was cut back by 6 bases and J by 4 bases. CDR3 nucleotide sequence: TGCAGCGTCGCCACCGGGACAGGGGCGGGCTATGGCTACACCTTC. Its translation: CSVATGTGAGYGYTF.

V is TRBV9 and J is TRBJ1-2; D is unresolved. The V gene's germline CDR1 is SGDLS and CDR2 YYNGEE. The CDR3 length is 14 residues. Trimming removed 0 bases at V and 5 bases at J, with 11 bases between. The CDR3 loop is CASSVEVEGYGYTF. DNA for the CDR3: TGTGCCAGCAGCGTAGAGGTAGAAGGGTATGGCTACACCTTC.